This TCR beta chain was captured by sequencing in a study of response to subunit inactivated influenza vaccine. Points from the study as a whole: The authors offered the suggestion that each seasonal influenza vaccination recruits few new T cells.

Note on this clonotype: Its antigen remains unknown. Relative to the germline gene, one junction end is altered; a read error may explain this.

MiXCR, applied by TCRdb to the RT-PCR reads, yields one record per CDR3 protein. Altogether fewer than 550,000 distinct CDR3 sequences are present, about 25% being singletons, with the ten largest covering approximately 1.9%. Per germline, CDR1 MDHEN and CDR2 SYDVKM. CDR3 length: 15 amino acids. This sequence was found in a man over 45 who received an inactivated influenza vaccine. This specimen was CD4+ T cells sorted from PBMCs, taken 5 days after vaccination. The J gene is TRBJ1-1, the V gene TRBV28; 7 nucleotides agree with TRBD1. CDR3 sequence reads: CASSLGRGVKTEAFF. For the CDR3, the DNA is TGTGCCAGCAGTTTAGGCAGGGGGGTGAAAACTGAAGCTTTCTTT.